This T cell receptor beta chain originates from a study of T cells in localized non-small cell lung cancer. TCRdb keeps only in-frame clones here, not all; method: immunoSEQ multiplex PCR. The sample consists of about 33,000 clones, 80% to 95% of them appearing once. There are a few counts of this clone. The sample was peripheral blood, taken before any cancer treatment. This clonotype was sampled from a female donor older than 55 with stage I lung adenocarcinoma.

The CDR3 DNA follows: TGTGCCACCGCGTTCGCAGGGAACGATGGCTACACCTTC. Translation gives CATAFAGNDGYTF. The chain combines TRBV6-6 with TRBJ1-2; tentative D call: TRBD1 (5 bases). CDR1 and CDR2 (germline): MNHNY, SVGAGI (reference sequence). Trimming pared 10 bases from V and 6 bases from J, leaving 18 bases between. The CDR3 covers 13 residues.